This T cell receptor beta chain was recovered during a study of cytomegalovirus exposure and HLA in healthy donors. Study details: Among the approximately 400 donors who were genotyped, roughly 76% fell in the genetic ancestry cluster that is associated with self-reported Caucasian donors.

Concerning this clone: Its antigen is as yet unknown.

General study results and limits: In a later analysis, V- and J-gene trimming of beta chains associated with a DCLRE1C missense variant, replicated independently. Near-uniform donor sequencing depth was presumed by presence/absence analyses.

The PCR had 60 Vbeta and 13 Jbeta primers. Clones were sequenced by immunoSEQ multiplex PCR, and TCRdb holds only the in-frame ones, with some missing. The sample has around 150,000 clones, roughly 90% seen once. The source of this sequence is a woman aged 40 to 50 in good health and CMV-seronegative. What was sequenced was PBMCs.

The CDR3 reads CASSLDPSGGRETQYF. CDR3 bases: TGTGCCAGCAGCTTAGATCCTTCAGGGGGAAGAGAGACCCAGTACTTC. The chain couples TRBV11-3 to TRBJ2-5, with TRBD1 matching 7 bases. This CDR3 has 16 residues. V shed 0 bases and J 4 bases; nucleotides not matched to a gene: 8. The germline V gene encodes CDR1 SGHNT and CDR2 YENEEA.